One sample yielded the 13 T cell receptor beta chains listed below, sequenced in a study of shared clonotypes between healthy human individuals. The protocol was immunoSEQ multiplex PCR, while the TCRdb copy is restricted to in-frame clones and leaves out a portion. The sample contains around 2.5 million clones, approximately 93% of which appear only once. The sample consisted of naive CD4+ T cells from PBMCs. This sample's subset: CD45RA+ positively selected. These receptors originate from a man aged 18 to 30 in good health. Some clones in this sample may be carry-over from other donors' samples.

The chain joins TRBV7-8 to TRBJ2-3; 9 bases align to TRBD2. Germline lookup yields CDR1 SGHVS and CDR2 FQNEAQ. The CDR3 has 16 amino acids. J lost 6 bases, V lost 2 bases, and 9 bases had no gene match. In nucleotides, the CDR3 is TGTGCCAGCAGCTTACAGCGGGGGGAGGGAATGGATACGCAGTATTTT. This encodes CASSLQRGEGMDTQYF.

The chain has TRBV5-4 and TRBJ2-1; D might be TRBD2 (6 bases). The CDR3 runs to 15 residues. Trimming cost V 2 bases and J 2 bases, with 11 bases left between them. Germline values: CDR1 SGHNT, CDR2 YYREEE (reference sequence). CDR3 sequence (DNA): TGTGCCAGCAGCTTCCCGGGACTCACCTACAATGAGCAGTTCTTC. Translated, it gives CASSFPGLTYNEQFF.

This clone was seen a few times. The chain uses TRBV5-4 and TRBJ1-3; the match to TRBD1 covers 9 bases. Trimming removed 4 bases from V and 8 bases from J; junction bases left unmatched: 10. The CDR3 length is 15 residues. Looked up from germline, CDR1 is SGHNT and CDR2 is YYREEE (reference sequence). The CDR3, as DNA: TGTGCCAGCAGCCTCGGGACAGGGATTAGTGACACCATATATTTT. Residues: CASSLGTGISDTIYF.

As DNA, the CDR3 is TGTGCCAGCAGCCTTGTGGGGAGCTTGGCTTTCTTT. Its translation: CASSLVGSLAFF. This chain connects TRBV5-6 to TRBJ1-1; D is unresolved. The V end lost 4 bases, the J end lost 11 bases, and 15 bases lay between the germline ends. CDR3 length: 12 residues. Germline CDR1 reads SGHDT; CDR2 reads YYEEEE.

The chain couples TRBV19 to TRBJ2-1; perhaps TRBD1 as D (6 bases). CDR3 size: 18 residues. V shed 3 bases and J shed 0 bases, with 18 bases lying between them. Germline V gives CDR1 LNHDA, CDR2 SQIVND (reference sequence). CDR3 nucleotides: TGTGCCAGTAGTATTGGGCAGGGGTCGCCTAGCTCCTACAATGAGCAGTTCTTC. Its protein product is CASSIGQGSPSSYNEQFF.

The chain has TRBV19 and TRBJ2-1; D is undetermined. The germline V gene encodes CDR1 LNHDA and CDR2 SQIVND (reference sequence). Trimming pared 6 bases from V and 2 bases from J, leaving 8 bases between. The CDR3 covers 13 residues. The CDR3 loop is CASRKGTYNEQFF. The DNA of the CDR3 is TGTGCCAGTAGAAAGGGTACCTACAATGAGCAGTTCTTC. Full variable domain (remainder filled in from reference TRBV19 and TRBJ2-1): DGGITQSPKYLFRKEGQNVTLSCEQNLNHDAMYWYRQDPGQGLRLIYYSQIVNDFQKGDIAEGYSVSREKKESFPLTVTSAQKNPTAFYLCASRKGTYNEQFFGPGTRLTVL.

The V and J genes are TRBV5-4 and TRBJ2-7; 8 nucleotides agree with TRBD1. The CDR3 is made up of 17 amino acids. Trimming cost V 4 bases and J 2 bases; bases outside gene matches: 14. Germline lookup yields CDR1 SGHNT and CDR2 YYREEE (reference sequence). This CDR3 is CASSPPGQALSPYEQYF. CDR3 DNA: TGTGCCAGCAGCCCTCCGGGACAGGCCCTCTCACCCTACGAGCAGTACTTC. The full variable domain, rest sourced from reference TRBV5-4 and TRBJ2-7, is ETGVTQSPTHLIKTRGQQVTLRCSSQSGHNTVSWYQQALGQGPQFIFQYYREEENGRGNFPPRFSGLQFPNYSSELNVNALELDDSALYLCASSPPGQALSPYEQYFGPGTRLTVT.

Comments on this clone: The junction shows a germline mismatch at one end, possibly a read error. The chain employs TRBV28 and TRBJ2-7, with D possibly called TRBD1 or TRBD2 (5 bases each). CDR1 and CDR2 from the germline V gene are MDHEN and SYDVKM. The CDR3 covers 15 residues. DNA of the CDR3: TGTGCCAGCAGTTTATCTACCAGGGACGGCGCCCCTGGCGGCTTC. This encodes CASSLSTRDGAPGGF.

The chain has TRBV2 and TRBJ1-1; no firm D call. Trimming shortened V by 8 bases and J by 6 bases, and 10 bases separated the two germline ends. CDR3 length: 11 amino acids. The germline V gene has CDR1 SNHLY and CDR2 FYNNEI. CDR3 in amino acids: CASGGGPEAFF. The CDR3, as DNA: TGTGCCAGCGGTGGCGGGCCTGAAGCTTTCTTT.

Regarding this clone: This sample also contains other DNA sequences that code for the same CDR3. The chain joins TRBV15 to TRBJ1-5, with D possibly matching TRBD1 (6 bases). CDR1 and CDR2 (germline): LNHNV, YYDKDF (reference sequence). This CDR3 spans 15 amino acids. Trimming shortened V by 2 bases and J by 0 bases, and 8 bases separated the two germline ends. CDR3 bases: TGTGCCACCAGCAGAACAGGGTATAGCAATCAGCCCCAGCATTTT. Protein product: CATSRTGYSNQPQHF.

The gene calls are TRBV5-1 and TRBJ2-1; the match to TRBD2 covers 8 bases. Germline CDR1 is SGHRS and CDR2 is YFSETQ. Losses at the gene ends were 0 bases for V and 2 bases for J; bases not matched to a gene: 1. The CDR3 loop spans 15 amino acids. Here the CDR3 DNA reads TGCGCCAGCAGCTTGGGCGGGGGGACCTACAATGAGCAGTTCTTC. Its protein is CASSLGGGTYNEQFF.

Comments on this clone: The sample has other DNA sequences that encode this CDR3 too. The V and J genes are TRBV5-1 and TRBJ2-7; TRBD2 matches 7 bases. V shed 0 bases and J 2 bases; nucleotides not matched to a gene: 2. The CDR3 contains 14 residues. The germline CDR1 and CDR2 sequences are SGHRS and YFSETQ. The CDR3 DNA reads TGCGCCAGCAGCTTGGGGGGAGGGCCCTACGAGCAGTACTTC. Protein: CASSLGGGPYEQYF.

Turning to this clone: Within the sample, other DNA sequences also encode this same CDR3. V is TRBV5-4 and J is TRBJ2-5, with a tentative D call TRBD1 (5 bases). V lost 0 bases, J lost 5 bases, and 8 bases lay in between. CDR3 length equals 13 residues. Germline V lookup: CDR1 SGHNT, CDR2 YYREEE (reference sequence). CDR3 region: CASSLGQQETQYF. The CDR3, as DNA: TGTGCCAGCAGCTTGGGACAGCAGGAGACCCAGTACTTC. Looking up the rest from reference TRBV5-4 and TRBJ2-5 gives the full variable domain: ETGVTQSPTHLIKTRGQQVTLRCSSQSGHNTVSWYQQALGQGPQFIFQYYREEENGRGNFPPRFSGLQFPNYSSELNVNALELDDSALYLCASSLGQQETQYFGPGTRLLVL.